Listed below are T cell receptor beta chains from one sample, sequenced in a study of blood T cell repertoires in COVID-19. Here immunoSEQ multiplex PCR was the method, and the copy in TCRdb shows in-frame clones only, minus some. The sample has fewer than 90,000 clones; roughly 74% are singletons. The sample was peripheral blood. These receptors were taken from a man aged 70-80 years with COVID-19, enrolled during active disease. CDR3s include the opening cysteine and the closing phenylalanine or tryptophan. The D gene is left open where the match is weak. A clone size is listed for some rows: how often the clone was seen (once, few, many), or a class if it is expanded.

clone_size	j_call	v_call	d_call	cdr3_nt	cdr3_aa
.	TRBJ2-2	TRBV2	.	TGTGCCAGCAGTGGGGAGAGCACCGGGGAGCTGTTTTTT	CASSGESTGELFF
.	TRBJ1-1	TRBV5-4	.	TGTGCCAGCAGCTCCATGAACACTGAAGCTTTCTTT	CASSSMNTEAFF
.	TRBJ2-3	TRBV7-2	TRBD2	TGTGCCAGCAGCCCCCGAGTGGGGACGGGAGGGAGTTCAACGCAGTATTTT	CASSPRVGTGGSSTQYF
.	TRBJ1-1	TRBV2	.	TGTGCCAGCAGTGAAGCTGAAGCCCCCACTGAAGCTTTCTTT	CASSEAEAPTEAFF
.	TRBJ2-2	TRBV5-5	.	TGTGCCAGCAGCTTGATTTCGAACGCGGCCACCGGGGAGCTGTTTTTT	CASSLISNAATGELFF
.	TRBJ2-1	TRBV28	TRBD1	TGTGCCAGCAGTTTGATGGGGACAGATGAGCAGTTCTTC	CASSLMGTDEQFF
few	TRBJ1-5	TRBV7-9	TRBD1	TGTGCCAGCAGCTTAGAAGGAGGACAGGGGGCGAATCAGCCCCAGCATTTT	CASSLEGGQGANQPQHF
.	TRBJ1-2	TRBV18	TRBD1	TGTGCCAGCTCACCAAGTCAGGGGGCGTCGGATGGCTACACCTTC	CASSPSQGASDGYTF
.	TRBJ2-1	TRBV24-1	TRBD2	TGTGCCACCGGTGGCGGGGGTTACAATGAGCAGTTCTTC	CATGGGGYNEQFF
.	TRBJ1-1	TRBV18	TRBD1	TGTGCCAGCTCACCTCAAAGGGGGCTCGAAGACACTGAAGCTTTCTTT	CASSPQRGLEDTEAFF
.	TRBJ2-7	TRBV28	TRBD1	TGTGCCAGCAGTCCCCACCTTGCAGGGGGCATTTACGAGCAGTACTTC	CASSPHLAGGIYEQYF
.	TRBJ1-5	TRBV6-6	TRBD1	TGTGCCAGCAGGCCCAGGGGGTCGGCAAATCAGCCCCAGCATTTT	CASRPRGSANQPQHF
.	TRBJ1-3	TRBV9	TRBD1	TGTGCCAGCAGCCAAGGTCAGGGGGAGAGAGGAGGGACCATATATTTT	CASSQGQGERGGTIYF
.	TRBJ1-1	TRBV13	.	TGTGCCAGCAGCTTAGGGGCAGGGTCAAAAGCTTTCTTT	CASSLGAGSKAFF
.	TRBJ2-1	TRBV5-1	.	TGCGCCAGCAGCTTGGGTGGGGGGTCCTACAATGAGCAGTTCTTC	CASSLGGGSYNEQFF
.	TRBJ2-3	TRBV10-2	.	TGCGCCAGCAAATCCCAGGGTCGGGGCACAGATACGCAGTATTTT	CASKSQGRGTDTQYF
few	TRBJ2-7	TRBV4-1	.	TGCGCCAGCAGCCAAGCGGCTTTCATGGCGTCAGGGGGGACCTACGAGCAGTACTTC	CASSQAAFMASGGTYEQYF
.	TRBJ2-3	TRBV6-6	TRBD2	TGTGCCAGCAGTTACCTGGGACTAGCGTCTGATACGCAGTATTTT	CASSYLGLASDTQYF
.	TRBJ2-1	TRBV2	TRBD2	TGTGCCAGCAGTGATGGGACTAGGATCCAGTTCTTC	CASSDGTRIQFF
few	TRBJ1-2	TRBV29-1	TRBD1	TGCAGCGCCGCCTCGGCCGGGACAGGGGGCCTCTATGGCTACACCTTC	CSAASAGTGGLYGYTF
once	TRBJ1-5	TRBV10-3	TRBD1	TGTGCCATCAGTAGACAGGGGGCAAGCAATCAGCCCCAGCATTTT	CAISRQGASNQPQHF
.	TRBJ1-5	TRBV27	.	TGTGCCAGCAGTTGGGGCAGGGGTGGCCAGCCCCAGCATTTT	CASSWGRGGQPQHF
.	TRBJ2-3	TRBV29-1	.	TGCAGCGTGATCCATAGTTCAGATACGCAGTATTTT	CSVIHSSDTQYF
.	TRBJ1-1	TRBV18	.	TGTGCCAGCTCACCCCCCGGGATCCGGAGAAGTACTGAAGCTTTCTTT	CASSPPGIRRSTEAFF
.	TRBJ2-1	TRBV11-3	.	TGTGCCAGCGGCCGGGATCCATATTCTAATGAGCAGTTCTTC	CASGRDPYSNEQFF
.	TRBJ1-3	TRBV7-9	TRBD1	TGTGCCAGCAGCTTTGGGACAGACTCTGGAAACACCATATATTTT	CASSFGTDSGNTIYF
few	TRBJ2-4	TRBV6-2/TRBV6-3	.	TGTGCCAGCAGTTACTCGATTGGCATTTTAGCCAAAAACATTCAGTACTTC	CASSYSIGILAKNIQYF
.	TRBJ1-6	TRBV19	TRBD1	TGTGCCAGTAGTATTTTTCCGGGACAGGGTAAATCACCCCTCCACTTT	CASSIFPGQGKSPLHF
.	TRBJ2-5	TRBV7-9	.	TGTGCCAGCAGCTTAGCTCCGGAGACCCAGTACTTC	CASSLAPETQYF